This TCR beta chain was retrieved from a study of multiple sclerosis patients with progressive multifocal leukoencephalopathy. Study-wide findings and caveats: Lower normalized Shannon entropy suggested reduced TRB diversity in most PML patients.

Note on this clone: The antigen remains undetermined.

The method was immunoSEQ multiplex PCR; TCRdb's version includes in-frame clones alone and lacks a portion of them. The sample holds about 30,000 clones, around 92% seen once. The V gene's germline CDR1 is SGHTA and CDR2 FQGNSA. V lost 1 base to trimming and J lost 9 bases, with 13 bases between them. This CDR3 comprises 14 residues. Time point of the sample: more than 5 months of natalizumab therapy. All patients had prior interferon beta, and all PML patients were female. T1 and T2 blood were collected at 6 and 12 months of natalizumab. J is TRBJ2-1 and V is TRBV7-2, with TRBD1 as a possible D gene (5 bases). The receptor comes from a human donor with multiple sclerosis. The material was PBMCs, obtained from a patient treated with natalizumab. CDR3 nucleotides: TGTGCCAGCAGCTTAGTAAGCAGGGTCAGTGAGCAGTTCTTC. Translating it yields CASSLVSRVSEQFF.